These 9 T cell receptor beta chains originate from one sample sequenced in a study of identical twins. TCRdb independently ran MiXCR on the 5' RACE reads; one entry per CDR3 protein. Of roughly 200,000 distinct CDR3 sequences in the sample, about 15% were seen once. This sample was shared with a second study, whose subject was T cells expressing NK-cell markers.

The sequenced sample was CD8+ T cells sorted from blood. These receptors were obtained from a young woman in good health.

In its sample, this clonotype was seen a few times. The gene calls are TRBV9 and TRBJ2-2, with D perhaps TRBD2 (5 bases). CDR1 and CDR2 (germline): SGDLS, YYNGEE. Trimming pared 0 bases from V and 6 bases from J, leaving 15 bases between. The CDR3 runs 16 residues. Here the CDR3 DNA reads TGTGCCAGCAGCGTAGCAAGCGGTCCCTTGCCCGGGGAGCTGTTTTTT. This codes for CASSVASGPLPGELFF.

This clonotype has only a few counts. The chain combines TRBV12-3 or TRBV12-4 with TRBJ2-3; TRBD1 matches 7 bases. The length of the CDR3 is 18 residues. The ends lost 4 bases at V and 4 bases at J; junction bases unmatched: 17. In DNA, the CDR3 is TGTGCCAGCAGTTCAGGACAGGTGCAGTCGTCGTGGGCAGATACGCAGTATTTT. This translates into CASSSGQVQSSWADTQYF.

The V call is TRBV7-2, the J call TRBJ2-7, with D tentatively TRBD1 (6 bases). V shed 0 bases and J shed 3 bases, with 12 bases lying between them. CDR1 and CDR2 (germline): SGHTA, FQGNSA. The CDR3 is made up of 15 amino acids. CDR3 loop: CASSLAKTRGYEQYF. Written as DNA, the CDR3 is TGTGCCAGCAGCTTAGCGAAAACCAGGGGCTACGAGCAGTACTTC.

This clonotype was recorded a few times. The J gene is TRBJ2-1, the V gene TRBV7-9, with 10 bases matching TRBD2. With 5 bases clipped from V and 4 bases from J, the junction kept 11 bases outside the gene matches. Germline CDR1 reads SEHNR; CDR2 reads FQNEAQ (reference sequence). The CDR3 loop spans 17 amino acids. Here the CDR3 reads CASSQGLAGDIYNEQFF. As DNA, the CDR3 is TGTGCCAGCAGCCAGGGGCTAGCGGGAGACATTTACAATGAGCAGTTCTTC.

This clonotype was detected only a few times. The chain is built from TRBV4-3 and TRBJ2-7, with D unresolved. Trimming took off 0 bases at V and 3 bases at J, with 9 bases between the two ends. The germline CDR1 and CDR2 sequences are LGHNA and YSLEER. This CDR3 comprises 14 residues. The CDR3 reads CASSQERAIYEQYF. For the CDR3, the DNA is TGCGCCAGCAGCCAAGAACGAGCGATCTACGAGCAGTACTTC.

The chain's CDR3 is CASSQTTGGALNTEAFF. CDR3 DNA: TGTGCCAGCAGCCAAACGACAGGAGGGGCCCTGAACACTGAAGCTTTCTTT. V is TRBV3-1 and J is TRBJ1-1; possible D gene TRBD1, 6 bases. The V gene lost 2 bases and the J gene lost 0 bases, with 16 bases spanning the gap. The length of the CDR3 is 17 residues. In germline, CDR1 is LGHDT, CDR2 YNNKEL (reference sequence).

This clonotype was seen more than once but under ten times. The chain carries TRBV7-9 and TRBJ2-7; D remains ambiguous. Germline V CDR1 and CDR2: SEHNR, FQNEAQ (reference sequence). V lost 5 bases and J lost 4, with 15 bases in between. The CDR3 totals 14 residues. The CDR3 loop is CASSRPGQEYEQYF. The CDR3 DNA follows: TGTGCCAGCAGCCGCCCTGGCCAGGAGTACGAGCAGTACTTC. Looking up the rest from reference TRBV7-9 and TRBJ2-7 gives the full variable domain: DTGVSQNPRHKITKRGQNVTFRCDPISEHNRLYWYRQTLGQGPEFLTYFQNEAQLEKSRLLSDRFSAERPKGSFSTLEIQRTEQGDSAMYLCASSRPGQEYEQYFGPGTRLTVT.

The chain recombines TRBV20-1 with TRBJ2-7; the D is unclear. The CDR3 extends over 11 amino acids. The germline V and J ends were trimmed by 5 bases and 3 bases, with 8 bases remaining between them. Per the germline V gene, CDR1 is DFQATT and CDR2 is SNEGSKA (reference sequence). The CDR3 nucleotides read TGCAGTGCTCGATTCATCTACGAGCAGTACTTC. Translated: CSARFIYEQYF.

This clonotype was recorded a few times. V gene TRBV10-3 combines with J gene TRBJ2-2, with TRBD1 identical over 10 bases. The CDR3 length is 16 residues. The germline gives CDR1 ENHRY, CDR2 SYGVKD. V was clipped by 8 bases and J by 3 bases; unmatched bases: 9. CDR3 DNA sequence: TGTGCCATCTGCTACCGGGACAGGGGCGACACCGGGGAGCTGTTTTTT. Encoded protein: CAICYRDRGDTGELFF.